This T cell receptor beta chain was recorded in a study of cytomegalovirus exposure and HLA in healthy donors. Some clones are missing from TCRdb's copy, which holds only in-frame ones; the method was immunoSEQ multiplex PCR. This sample has under 50,000 clones, with around 94% found just once. The V and J ends lost 6 bases and 5 bases, in that order; junction bases with no gene match: 18. In germline, CDR1 is SNHLY, CDR2 FYNNEI. CDR3 size: 17 residues. V usage is TRBV2 and J usage is TRBJ2-5, with 7 positions matching TRBD2. The sequence derives from a woman aged 18-29 years in good health and CMV-seropositive. Material for sequencing was PBMCs. CDR3 sequence reads: CASRGGWFSGSGETQYF. The CDR3 bases are TGTGCCAGCAGGGGGGGGTGGTTCTCGGGGTCTGGGGAGACCCAGTACTTC.